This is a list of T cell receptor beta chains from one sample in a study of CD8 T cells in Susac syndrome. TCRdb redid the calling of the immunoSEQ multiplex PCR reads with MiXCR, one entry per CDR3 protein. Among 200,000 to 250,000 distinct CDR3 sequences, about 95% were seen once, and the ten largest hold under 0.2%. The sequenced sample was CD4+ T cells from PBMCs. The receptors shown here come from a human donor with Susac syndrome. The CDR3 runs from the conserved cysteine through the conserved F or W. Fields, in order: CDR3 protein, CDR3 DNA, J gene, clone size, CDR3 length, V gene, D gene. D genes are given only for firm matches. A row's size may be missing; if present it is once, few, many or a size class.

CASSSSGTGGYEQYF	TGTGCCAGCAGTTCCTCCGGGACAGGGGGCTACGAGCAGTACTTC	TRBJ2-7	-	15	TRBV7-9	TRBD1
CASSLGLGSNQPQHF	TGCGCCAGCAGCTTGGGGCTAGGGAGCAATCAGCCCCAGCATTTT	TRBJ1-5	-	15	TRBV5-1	-
CATSDPAAGDNEQYF	TGTGCCACCAGTGACCCGGCGGCCGGGGACAACGAGCAGTACTTC	TRBJ2-7	once	15	TRBV24-1	-
CASSPRGGDYGEQFF	TGTGCCAGCAGCCCGAGGGGGGGCGATTATGGTGAGCAGTTCTTC	TRBJ2-1	-	15	TRBV9	-
CARERTSGYTF	TGTGCCCGTGAAAGGACCAGTGGCTACACCTTC	TRBJ1-2	-	11	TRBV30	-
CSAGIPGTGVGYGYTF	TGCAGTGCTGGAATCCCCGGGACAGGGGTGGGCTATGGCTACACCTTC	TRBJ1-2	-	16	TRBV20-1	TRBD1
CAWTEGRAKNIQYF	TGTGCCTGGACGGAGGGAAGAGCCAAAAACATTCAGTACTTC	TRBJ2-4	-	14	TRBV30	-
CASSGTGPTEAFF	TGTGCCAGCAGTGGGACAGGTCCCACTGAAGCTTTCTTT	TRBJ1-1	-	13	TRBV6-2/TRBV6-3	TRBD1
CASRPPGQRNTGELFF	TGTGCCAGCAGGCCGCCGGGACAGAGGAACACCGGGGAGCTGTTTTTT	TRBJ2-2	once	16	TRBV6-1	TRBD1
CASSRRLENFHGADTQYF	TGTGCCAGCAGCAGAAGACTAGAGAACTTTCACGGGGCAGATACGCAGTATTTT	TRBJ2-3	-	18	TRBV3-1	-
CASSLIGRNTEAFF	TGTGCCAGCAGCTTAATAGGGAGGAACACTGAAGCTTTCTTT	TRBJ1-1	-	14	TRBV7-3	-
CASSQAGGLGITGELFF	TGCGCCAGCAGCCAAGCTGGGGGGCTAGGGATTACCGGGGAGCTGTTTTTT	TRBJ2-2	-	17	TRBV4-1	-
CASSYSSGPNYGYTF	TGTGCCAGCAGTTACTCTAGCGGTCCTAACTATGGCTACACCTTC	TRBJ1-2	-	15	TRBV6-5	-
CASRTGAGSNQPQHF	TGTGCCAGCCGAACAGGGGCCGGTAGCAATCAGCCCCAGCATTTT	TRBJ1-5	-	15	TRBV28	TRBD1
CAWTTGGKADTQYF	TGTGCCTGGACGACAGGGGGTAAGGCAGATACGCAGTATTTT	TRBJ2-3	-	14	TRBV30	TRBD1
CASSLDRPSTDTQYF	TGTGCCAGCAGCTTGGACAGGCCTAGCACAGATACGCAGTATTTT	TRBJ2-3	-	15	TRBV5-5	-
CASSPGAAESYGYTF	TGTGCCAGCAGCCCCGGTGCAGCCGAGAGCTATGGCTACACCTTC	TRBJ1-2	-	15	TRBV7-3	-
CASSLITGYTDTQYF	TGTGCCAGCAGCCTGATTACAGGGTACACAGATACGCAGTATTTT	TRBJ2-3	-	15	TRBV14	-
CASSAFSDSPLHF	TGTGCCAGCAGTGCGTTTTCTGATTCACCCCTCCACTTT	TRBJ1-6	once	13	TRBV2	-
CSAAKQGSLPQHF	TGCAGTGCCGCTAAACAGGGTTCACTGCCCCAGCATTTT	TRBJ1-5	-	13	TRBV20-1	-